This TCR beta chain was obtained from a study of breast tumors, draining lymph nodes, adjacent tissues. V was clipped by 7 bases and J by 4 bases, with 19 bases between them. This CDR3 comprises 15 residues. The germline V gene encodes CDR1 MRHNA and CDR2 SNTAGT. Breast cancer patients provided tissue from their axillary draining lymph nodes. TCRdb used MiXCR to reprocess the multiplex PCR reads, holding one entry per CDR3 protein. Of approximately 150,000 distinct CDR3 sequences detected, approximately 30% appear once; the ten largest clones hold around 4%. The sequence derives from a female donor with breast cancer. Some clones in this sample may be carry-over from other donors' samples. The V gene is TRBV6-4, the J gene TRBJ2-5; possible D gene TRBD1, 5 bases. Specimen: axillary lymph node tissue. The CDR3 DNA follows: TGTGCCAGCAACGTACTTTGGGGCCTGAGAGAGACCCAGTACTTC. Translating gives CASNVLWGLRETQYF.